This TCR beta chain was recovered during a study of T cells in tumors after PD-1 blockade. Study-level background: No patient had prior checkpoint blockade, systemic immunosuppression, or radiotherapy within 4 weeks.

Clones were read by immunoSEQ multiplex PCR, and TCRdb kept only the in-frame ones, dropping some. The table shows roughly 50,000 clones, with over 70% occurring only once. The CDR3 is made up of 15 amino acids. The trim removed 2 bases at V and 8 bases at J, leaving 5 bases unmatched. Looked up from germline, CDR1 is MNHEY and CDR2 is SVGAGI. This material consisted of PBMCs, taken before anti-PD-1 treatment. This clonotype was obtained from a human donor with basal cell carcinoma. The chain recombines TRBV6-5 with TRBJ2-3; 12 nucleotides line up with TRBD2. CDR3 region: CASSYDSSGGGTQYF. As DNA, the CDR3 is TGTGCCAGCAGTTACGATTCTAGCGGGGGGGGTACGCAGTATTTT.